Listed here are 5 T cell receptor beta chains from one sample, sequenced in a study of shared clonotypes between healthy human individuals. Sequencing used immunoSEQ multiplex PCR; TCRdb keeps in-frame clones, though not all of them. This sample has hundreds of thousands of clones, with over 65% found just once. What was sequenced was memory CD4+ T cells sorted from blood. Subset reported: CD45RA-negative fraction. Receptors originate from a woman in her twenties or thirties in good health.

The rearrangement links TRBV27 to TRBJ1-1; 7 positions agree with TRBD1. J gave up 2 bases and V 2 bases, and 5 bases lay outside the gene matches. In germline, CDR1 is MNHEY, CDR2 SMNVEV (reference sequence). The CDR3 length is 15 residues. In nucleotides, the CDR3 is TGTGCCAGCAGTTTACGGCCAGGGGGTAACACTGAAGCTTTCTTT. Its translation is CASSLRPGGNTEAFF.

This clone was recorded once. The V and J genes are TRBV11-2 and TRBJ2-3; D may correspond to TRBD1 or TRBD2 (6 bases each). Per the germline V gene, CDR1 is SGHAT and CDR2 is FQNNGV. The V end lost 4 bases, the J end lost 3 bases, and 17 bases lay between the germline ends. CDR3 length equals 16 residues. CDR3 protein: CASSYPGADRTDTQYF. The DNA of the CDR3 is TGTGCCAGCAGCTACCCGGGGGCTGACAGGACAGATACGCAGTATTTT.

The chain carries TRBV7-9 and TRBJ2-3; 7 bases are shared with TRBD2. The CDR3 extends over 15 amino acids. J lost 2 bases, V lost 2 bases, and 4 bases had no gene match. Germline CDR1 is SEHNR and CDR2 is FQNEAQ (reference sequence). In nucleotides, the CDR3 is TGTGCCAGCAGCTTACAAGCGGGATTCACAGATACGCAGTATTTT. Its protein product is CASSLQAGFTDTQYF.

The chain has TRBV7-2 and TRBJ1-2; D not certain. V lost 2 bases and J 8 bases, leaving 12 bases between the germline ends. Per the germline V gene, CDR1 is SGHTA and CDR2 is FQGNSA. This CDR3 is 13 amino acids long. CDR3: CASSLQRDQGYTF. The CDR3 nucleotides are TGTGCCAGCAGCTTACAGAGGGATCAAGGCTACACCTTC.

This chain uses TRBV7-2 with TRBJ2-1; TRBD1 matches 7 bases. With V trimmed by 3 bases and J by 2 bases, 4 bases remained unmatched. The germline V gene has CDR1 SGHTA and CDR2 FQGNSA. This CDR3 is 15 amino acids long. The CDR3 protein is CASSLGQITYNEQFF. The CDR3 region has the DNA TGTGCCAGCAGCTTGGGACAGATAACCTACAATGAGCAGTTCTTC.